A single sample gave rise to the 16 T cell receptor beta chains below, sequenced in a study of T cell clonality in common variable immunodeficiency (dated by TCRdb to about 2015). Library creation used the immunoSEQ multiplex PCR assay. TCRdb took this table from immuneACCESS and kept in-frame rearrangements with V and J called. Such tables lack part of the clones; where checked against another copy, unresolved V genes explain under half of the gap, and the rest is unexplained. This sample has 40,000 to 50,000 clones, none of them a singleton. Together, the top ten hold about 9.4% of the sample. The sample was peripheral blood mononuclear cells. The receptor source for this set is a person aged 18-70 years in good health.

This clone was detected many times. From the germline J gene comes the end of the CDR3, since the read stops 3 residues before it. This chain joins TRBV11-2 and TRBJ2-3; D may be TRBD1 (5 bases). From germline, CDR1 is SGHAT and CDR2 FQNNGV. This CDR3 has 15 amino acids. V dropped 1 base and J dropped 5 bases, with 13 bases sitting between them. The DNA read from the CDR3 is TGTGCCAGCAGCTTAGTAGGGCAGGGCAGAGATACG. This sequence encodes CASSLVGQGRDT. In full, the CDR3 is CASSLVGQGRDTQYF.

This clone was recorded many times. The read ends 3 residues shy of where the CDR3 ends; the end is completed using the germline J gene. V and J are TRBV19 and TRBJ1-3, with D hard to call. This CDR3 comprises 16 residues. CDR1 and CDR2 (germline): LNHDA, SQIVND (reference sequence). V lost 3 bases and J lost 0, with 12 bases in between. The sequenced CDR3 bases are TGTGCCAGTAGTATCTTGGACTGGAGCTCTGGAAACACC. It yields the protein CASSILDWSSGNT. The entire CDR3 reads CASSILDWSSGNTIYF. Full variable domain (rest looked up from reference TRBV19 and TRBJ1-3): DGGITQSPKYLFRKEGQNVTLSCEQNLNHDAMYWYRQDPGQGLRLIYYSQIVNDFQKGDIAEGYSVSREKKESFPLTVTSAQKNPTAFYLCASSILDWSSGNTIYFGEGSWLTVV.

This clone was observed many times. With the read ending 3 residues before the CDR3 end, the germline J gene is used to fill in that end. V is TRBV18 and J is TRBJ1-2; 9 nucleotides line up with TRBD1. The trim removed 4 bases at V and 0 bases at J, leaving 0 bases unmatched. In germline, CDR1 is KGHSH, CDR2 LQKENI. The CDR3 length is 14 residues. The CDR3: CASSRQGANYGYTF. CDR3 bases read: TGTGCCAGCTCACGACAGGGGGCTAACTATGGC. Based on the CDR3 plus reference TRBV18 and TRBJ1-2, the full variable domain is NAGVMQNPRHLVRRRGQEARLRCSPMKGHSHVYWYRQLPEEGLKFMVYLQKENIIDESGMPKERFSAEFPKEGPSILRIQQVVRGDSAAYFCASSRQGANYGYTFGSGTRLTVV.

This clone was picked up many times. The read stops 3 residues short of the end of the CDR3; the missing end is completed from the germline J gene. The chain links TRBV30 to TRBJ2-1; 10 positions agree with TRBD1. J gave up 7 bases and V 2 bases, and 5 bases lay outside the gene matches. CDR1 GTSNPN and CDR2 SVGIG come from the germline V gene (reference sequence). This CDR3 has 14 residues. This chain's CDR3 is CAWSRGQGLNEQFF. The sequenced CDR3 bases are TGTGCCTGGAGTAGGGGACAGGGGTTAAATGAG.

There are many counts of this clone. The CDR3 sequence is CSARGGLAGNYNEQFF. The DNA read from the CDR3 is TGCAGTGCTAGAGGGGGACTAGCGGGCAATTACAATGAG. V usage is TRBV20-1 and J usage is TRBJ2-1; 12 bases map to TRBD2. Read coverage stops 3 residues before the CDR3 terminus; the germline J gene supplies the remainder. Germline-derived CDR1 and CDR2 are DFQATT and SNEGSKA (reference sequence). CDR3 length equals 16 residues. The V and J ends lost 1 base and 4 bases, in that order; junction bases with no gene match: 5.

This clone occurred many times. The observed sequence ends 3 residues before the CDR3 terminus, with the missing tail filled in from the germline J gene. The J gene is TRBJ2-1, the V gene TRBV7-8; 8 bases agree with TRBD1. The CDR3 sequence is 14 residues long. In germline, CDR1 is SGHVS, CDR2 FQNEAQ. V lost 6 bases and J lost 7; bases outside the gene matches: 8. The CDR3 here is CASRIGQGWNEQFF. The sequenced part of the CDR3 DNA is TGTGCCAGCAGGATCGGACAGGGCTGGAATGAG.

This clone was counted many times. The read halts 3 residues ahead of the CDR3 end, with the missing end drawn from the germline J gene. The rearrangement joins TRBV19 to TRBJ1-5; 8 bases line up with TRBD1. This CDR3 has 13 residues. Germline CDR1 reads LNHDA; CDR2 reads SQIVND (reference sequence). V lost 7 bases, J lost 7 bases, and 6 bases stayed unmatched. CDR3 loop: CASTATGEQPQHF. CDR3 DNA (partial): TGTGCCAGTACCGCGACAGGGGAGCAGCCC. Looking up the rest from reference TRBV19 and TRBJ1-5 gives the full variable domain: DGGITQSPKYLFRKEGQNVTLSCEQNLNHDAMYWYRQDPGQGLRLIYYSQIVNDFQKGDIAEGYSVSREKKESFPLTVTSAQKNPTAFYLCASTATGEQPQHFGDGTRLSIL.

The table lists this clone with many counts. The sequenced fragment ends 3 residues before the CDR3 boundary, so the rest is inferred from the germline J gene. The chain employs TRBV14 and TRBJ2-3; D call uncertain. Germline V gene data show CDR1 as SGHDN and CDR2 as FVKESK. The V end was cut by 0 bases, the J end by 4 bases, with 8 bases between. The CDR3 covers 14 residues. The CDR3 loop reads CASSQDLAADTQYF. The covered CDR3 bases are TGTGCCAGCAGCCAAGATTTGGCGGCAGATACG.

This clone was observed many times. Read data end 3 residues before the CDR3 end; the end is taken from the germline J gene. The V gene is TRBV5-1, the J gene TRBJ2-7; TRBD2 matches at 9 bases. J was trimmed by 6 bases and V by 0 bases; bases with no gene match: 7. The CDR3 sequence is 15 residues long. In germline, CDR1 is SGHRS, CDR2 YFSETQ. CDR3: CASSLVIAGAPEQYF. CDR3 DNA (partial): TGCGCCAGCAGCTTGGTTATAGCGGGGGCTCCCGAG. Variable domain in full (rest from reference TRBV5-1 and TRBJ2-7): KAGVTQTPRYLIKTRGQQVTLSCSPISGHRSVSWYQQTPGQGLQFLFEYFSETQRNKGNFPGRFSGRQFSNSRSEMNVSTLELGDSALYLCASSLVIAGAPEQYFGPGTRLTVT.

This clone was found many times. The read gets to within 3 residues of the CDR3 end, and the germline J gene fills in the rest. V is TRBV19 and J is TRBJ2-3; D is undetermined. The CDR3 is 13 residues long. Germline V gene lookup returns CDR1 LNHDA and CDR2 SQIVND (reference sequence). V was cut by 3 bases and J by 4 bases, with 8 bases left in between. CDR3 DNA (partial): TGTGCCAGTAGTATGAGCGTCCCAGATACG. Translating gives CASSMSVPDT. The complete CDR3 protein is CASSMSVPDTQYF.

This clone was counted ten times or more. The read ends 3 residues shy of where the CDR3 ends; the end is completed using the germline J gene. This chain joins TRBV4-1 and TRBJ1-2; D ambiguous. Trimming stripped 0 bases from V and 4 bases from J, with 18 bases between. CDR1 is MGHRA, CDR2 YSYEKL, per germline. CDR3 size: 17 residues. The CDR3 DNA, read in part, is TGCGCCAGCAGCCAAGATGGTATACCCCGTTCGGGCTATGGC. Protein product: CASSQDGIPRSGYG. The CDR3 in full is CASSQDGIPRSGYGYTF.

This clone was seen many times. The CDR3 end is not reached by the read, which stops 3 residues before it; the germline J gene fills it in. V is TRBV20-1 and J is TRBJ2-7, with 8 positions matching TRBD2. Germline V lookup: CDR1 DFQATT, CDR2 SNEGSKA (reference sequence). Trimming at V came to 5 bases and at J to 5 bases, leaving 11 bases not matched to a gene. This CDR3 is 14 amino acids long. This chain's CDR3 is CSAQVGGDLDEQYF. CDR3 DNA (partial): TGCAGTGCTCAGGTCGGGGGGGACCTAGACGAG.

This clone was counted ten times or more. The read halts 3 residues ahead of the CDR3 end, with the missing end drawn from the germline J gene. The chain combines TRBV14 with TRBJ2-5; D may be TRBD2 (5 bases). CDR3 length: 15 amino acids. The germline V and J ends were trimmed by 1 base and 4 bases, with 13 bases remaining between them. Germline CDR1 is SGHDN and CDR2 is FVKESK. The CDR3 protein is CASSQVRGPLETQYF. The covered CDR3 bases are TGTGCCAGCAGCCAAGTAAGAGGGCCTCTAGAGACC.

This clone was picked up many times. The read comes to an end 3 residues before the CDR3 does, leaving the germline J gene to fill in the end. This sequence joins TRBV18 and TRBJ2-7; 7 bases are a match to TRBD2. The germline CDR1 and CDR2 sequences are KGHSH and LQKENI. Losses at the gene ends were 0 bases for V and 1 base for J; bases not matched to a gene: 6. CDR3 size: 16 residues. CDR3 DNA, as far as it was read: TGTGCCAGCTCACCACCGAGAGGGGAGGGGTCCTACGAG. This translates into CASSPPRGEGSYE. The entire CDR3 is CASSPPRGEGSYEQYF. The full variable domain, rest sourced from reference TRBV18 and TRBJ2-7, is NAGVMQNPRHLVRRRGQEARLRCSPMKGHSHVYWYRQLPEEGLKFMVYLQKENIIDESGMPKERFSAEFPKEGPSILRIQQVVRGDSAAYFCASSPPRGEGSYEQYFGPGTRLTVT.

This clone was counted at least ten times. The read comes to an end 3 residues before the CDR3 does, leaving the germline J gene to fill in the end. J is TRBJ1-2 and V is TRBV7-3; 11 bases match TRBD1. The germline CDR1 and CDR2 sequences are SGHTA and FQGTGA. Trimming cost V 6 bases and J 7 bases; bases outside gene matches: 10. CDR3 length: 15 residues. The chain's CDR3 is CASSQAGQGASGYTF. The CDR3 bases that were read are TGTGCCAGCAGTCAAGCAGGACAGGGGGCGTCTGGC.

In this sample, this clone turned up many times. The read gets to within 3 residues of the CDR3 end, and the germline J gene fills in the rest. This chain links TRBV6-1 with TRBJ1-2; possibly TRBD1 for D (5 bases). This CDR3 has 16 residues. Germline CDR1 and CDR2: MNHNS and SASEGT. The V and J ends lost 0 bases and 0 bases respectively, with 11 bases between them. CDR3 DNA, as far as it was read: TGTGCCAGCAGTGAAGCAGGGGATCGGACTAACTATGGC. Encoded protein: CASSEAGDRTNYG. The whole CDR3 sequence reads CASSEAGDRTNYGYTF.